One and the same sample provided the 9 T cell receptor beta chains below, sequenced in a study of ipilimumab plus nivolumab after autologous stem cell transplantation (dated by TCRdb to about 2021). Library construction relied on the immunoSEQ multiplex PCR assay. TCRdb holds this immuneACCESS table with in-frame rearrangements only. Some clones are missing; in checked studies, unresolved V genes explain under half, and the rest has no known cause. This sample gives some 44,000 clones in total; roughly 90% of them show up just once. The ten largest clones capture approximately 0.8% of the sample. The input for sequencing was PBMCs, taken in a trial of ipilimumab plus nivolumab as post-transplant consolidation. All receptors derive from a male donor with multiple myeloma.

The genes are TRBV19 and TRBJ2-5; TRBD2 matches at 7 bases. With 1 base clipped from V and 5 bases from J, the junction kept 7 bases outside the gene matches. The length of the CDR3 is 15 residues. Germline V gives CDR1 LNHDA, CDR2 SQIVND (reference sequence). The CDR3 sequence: CASSIAGDYGETQYF. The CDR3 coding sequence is TGTGCCAGTAGTATAGCGGGGGACTACGGCGAGACCCAGTACTTC.

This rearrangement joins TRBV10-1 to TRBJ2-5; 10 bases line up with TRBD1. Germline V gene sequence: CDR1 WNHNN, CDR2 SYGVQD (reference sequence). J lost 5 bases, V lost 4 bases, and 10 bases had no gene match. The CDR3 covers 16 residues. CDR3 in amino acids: CASSASGQGNGETQYF. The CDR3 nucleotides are TGCGCCAGCAGTGCGTCGGGACAGGGGAACGGCGAGACCCAGTACTTC.

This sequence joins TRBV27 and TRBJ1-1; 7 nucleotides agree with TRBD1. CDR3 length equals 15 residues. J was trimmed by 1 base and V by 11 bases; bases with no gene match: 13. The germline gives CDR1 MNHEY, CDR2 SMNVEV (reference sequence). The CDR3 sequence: CAAAIMTGSNTEAFF. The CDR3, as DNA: TGTGCCGCCGCTATAATGACAGGGTCGAACACTGAAGCTTTCTTT.

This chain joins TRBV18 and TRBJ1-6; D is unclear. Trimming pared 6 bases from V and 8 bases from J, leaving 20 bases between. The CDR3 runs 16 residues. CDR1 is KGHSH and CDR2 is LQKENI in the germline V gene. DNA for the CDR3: TGTGCCAGCTCCCTGGCGTTACGTGACGGCGATTCACCCCTCCACTTT. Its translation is CASSLALRDGDSPLHF.

The CDR3 DNA reads as TGCAGCGTTGGGGAAGCTAGCGTTGATACGCAGTATTTT. It translates to CSVGEASVDTQYF. The rearrangement joins TRBV29-1 to TRBJ2-3, with TRBD2 as a possible D gene (6 bases). The CDR3 has 13 amino acids. Trimming left V 4 bases short and J 6 bases short, with 14 bases between. Germline V gene data show CDR1 as SQVTM and CDR2 as ANQGSEA.

As DNA, the CDR3 is TGTGCCACCAGCAGAGGAGGACAGGGTAAAGAAAAACTGTTTTTT. It specifies CATSRGGQGKEKLFF. The chain links TRBV15 to TRBJ1-4, with 8 bases lining up with TRBD1. The CDR3 spans 15 residues. The ends lost 1 base at V and 8 bases at J; junction bases unmatched: 6. The V gene's germline CDR1 is LNHNV and CDR2 YYDKDF (reference sequence).

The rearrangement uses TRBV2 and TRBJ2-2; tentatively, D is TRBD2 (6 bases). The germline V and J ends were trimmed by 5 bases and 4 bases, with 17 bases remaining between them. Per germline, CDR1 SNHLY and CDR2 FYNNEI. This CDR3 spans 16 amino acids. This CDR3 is CASSKTSQGGTGELFF. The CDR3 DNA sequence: TGTGCCAGCAGTAAGACTAGTCAGGGTGGCACCGGGGAGCTGTTTTTT.

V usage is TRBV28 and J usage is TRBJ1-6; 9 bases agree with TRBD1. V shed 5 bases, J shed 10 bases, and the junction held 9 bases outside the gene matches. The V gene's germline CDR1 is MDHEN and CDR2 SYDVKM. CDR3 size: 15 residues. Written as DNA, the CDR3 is TGTGCCAGCAGTACCAGGACAGGGGCACAGTCACCCCTCCACTTT. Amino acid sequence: CASSTRTGAQSPLHF.

The CDR3 is CAISGGQGNYEQYF. CDR3 in DNA: TGTGCCATCAGTGGGGGACAGGGGAACTACGAGCAGTACTTC. V and J are TRBV10-3 and TRBJ2-7, with 10 positions matching TRBD1. The CDR3 contains 14 residues. Germline CDR1 ENHRY, CDR2 SYGVKD. Trimming at V came to 4 bases and at J to 3 bases, leaving 3 bases not matched to a gene.